A selection of T cell receptor beta chains follows, all from one sample in a study of Tregs in tolerant kidney transplant recipients. Using immunoSEQ multiplex PCR, the repertoire was profiled, and TCRdb retains in-frame clones only, with some absent. Of some 250,000 clones listed, about 80% were seen once; the top ten hold around 0.6%. Sequencing input: CD4+ T cells from blood. The receptors here all came from a human donor in good health. Both conserved end residues are trimmed from each CDR3.

j_call v_call cdr3_aa
TRBJ2-1 TRBV5-1 ASNPGNTYNEQF
TRBJ1-2 TRBV7-2 ASSLAPGGYGYT
TRBJ2-1 TRBV20-1 SARSSNEQF
TRBJ2-3 TRBV27 ASSFGLAGGLGYTDTQY
TRBJ1-5 TRBV19 ASSIRGSNQPQH
TRBJ2-6 TRBV5-6 ASSLRGTHSGANVLT
TRBJ1-1 TRBV27 ASSSPAGRNTEAF
NA TRBV7-9 ASSQGRVGSYEQY
TRBJ2-3 TRBV10-3 AISESDRGTDTQY
TRBJ2-1 TRBV19 ASSKIWTGANEQF
TRBJ1-2 TRBV19 ASSLGRGGYGYT
TRBJ1-4 TRBV19 ASSALRRLVNEKLF
TRBJ1-4 TRBV30 AWSTGANEKLF
TRBJ1-1 TRBV18 ASSPSTNTEAF
TRBJ2-3 TRBV6-5 ASTRTVTDTQY
TRBJ1-5 TRBV7-2 ASSLGGIRNQPQH
TRBJ1-2 TRBV11-2 ASSHLARGGYGYT
TRBJ2-3 TRBV2 ASEGLAGADTQY
TRBJ1-2 TRBV7-2 ASKKQFLGYT
TRBJ2-3 TRBV11-3 ASSLGRREATDTQY
TRBJ2-2 TRBV6-5 ASSYGSGSSTGELF
TRBJ2-5 TRBV6-5 ASNPSTSGTTQY
TRBJ1-6 TRBV14 ASSQLQENSPLH
TRBJ1-1 TRBV18 ASSTNSGENTEAF
TRBJ2-1 TRBV30 AESGGPYNEQF
TRBJ2-2 TRBV25-1 ASVRGQEVTGELF
TRBJ2-7 TRBV11-3 ASSSSTGTAYEQY
TRBJ2-3 TRBV14 ASSEKVSVWADTQY
TRBJ1-4 TRBV5-4 ASSLAGGFNEKLF
TRBJ2-2 TRBV19 ASAQWLAGPGELF
TRBJ2-5 TRBV2 ASSSQQGSETQY
TRBJ1-1 TRBV7-2 ASSLEGQGTEAF
TRBJ1-2 TRBV5-1 ASSFTQGDGDGYT
TRBJ1-3 TRBV7-9 ASSFSAGPTGLSNTIY
TRBJ2-3 TRBV19 ASSIDRSASGGARTDTQY
TRBJ1-1 TRBV18 ASSPAQRPTEAF
TRBJ2-7 TRBV12-5 ANTSKRSSNEQY
TRBJ1-3 TRBV5-1 ATKYGVLSGNTIY
TRBJ2-5 TRBV19 ASSIRGREETQY
TRBJ1-6 TRBV7-6 ASSLSGDNSPLH
TRBJ2-5 TRBV4-1 ASSDRDIQETQY
TRBJ2-7 TRBV6-5 ASSDAGRYEQY
TRBJ2-7 TRBV5-1 ASSLGQGALHEQY
TRBJ2-3 TRBV18 ASSQGTGGEQY
TRBJ2-7 TRBV6-5 ASSYIKQGQLNEQY
TRBJ2-7 TRBV30 AWSEKLAGSYEQY
TRBJ2-3 TRBV5-1 ASSLTPSGRSPDTQY